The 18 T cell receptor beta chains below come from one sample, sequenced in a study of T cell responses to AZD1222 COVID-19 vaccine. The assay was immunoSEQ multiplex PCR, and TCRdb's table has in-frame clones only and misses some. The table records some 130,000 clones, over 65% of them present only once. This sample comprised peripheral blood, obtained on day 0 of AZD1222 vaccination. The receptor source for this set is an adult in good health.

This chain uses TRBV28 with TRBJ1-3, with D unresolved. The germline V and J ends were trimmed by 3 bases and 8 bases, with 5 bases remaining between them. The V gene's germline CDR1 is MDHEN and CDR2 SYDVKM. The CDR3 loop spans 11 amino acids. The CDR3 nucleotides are TGTGCCAGCAGTTTTTTAGACACCATATATTTT. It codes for CASSFLDTIYF.

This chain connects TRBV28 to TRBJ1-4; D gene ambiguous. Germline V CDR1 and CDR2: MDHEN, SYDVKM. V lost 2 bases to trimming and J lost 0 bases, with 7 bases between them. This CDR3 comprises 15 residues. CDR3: CASSLGGATNEKLFF. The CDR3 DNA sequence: TGTGCCAGCAGTTTAGGCGGAGCAACTAATGAAAAACTGTTTTTT.

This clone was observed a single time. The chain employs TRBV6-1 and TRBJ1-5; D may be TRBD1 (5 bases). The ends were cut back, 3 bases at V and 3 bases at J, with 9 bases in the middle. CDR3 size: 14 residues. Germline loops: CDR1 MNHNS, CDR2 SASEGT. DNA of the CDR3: TGTGCCAGCAGTGAGGCAGGGAACAATCAGCCCCAGCATTTT. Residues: CASSEAGNNQPQHF.

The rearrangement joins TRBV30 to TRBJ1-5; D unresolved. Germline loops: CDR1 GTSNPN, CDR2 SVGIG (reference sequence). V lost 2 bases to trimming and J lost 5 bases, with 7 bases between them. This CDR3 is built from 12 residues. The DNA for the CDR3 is TGTGCCTGGAGTTCAGGTCATCAGCCCCAGCATTTT. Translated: CAWSSGHQPQHF.

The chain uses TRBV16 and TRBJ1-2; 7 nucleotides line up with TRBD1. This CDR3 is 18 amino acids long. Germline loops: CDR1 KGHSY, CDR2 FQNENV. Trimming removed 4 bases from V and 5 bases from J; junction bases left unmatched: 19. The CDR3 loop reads CASSRFLPGQSLNYGYTF. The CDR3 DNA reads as TGTGCCAGCAGCCGATTTCTCCCGGGACAGAGTTTAAATTATGGCTACACCTTC.

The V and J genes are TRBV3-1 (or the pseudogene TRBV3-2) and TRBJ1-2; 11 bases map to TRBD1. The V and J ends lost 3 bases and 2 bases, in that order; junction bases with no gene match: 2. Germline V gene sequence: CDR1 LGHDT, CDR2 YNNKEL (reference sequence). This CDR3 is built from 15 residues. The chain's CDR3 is CASSHRTGGNYGYTF. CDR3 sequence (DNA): TGTGCCAGCAGCCACCGGACAGGGGGCAACTATGGCTACACCTTC.

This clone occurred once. The CDR3 sequence: CASSILGQGTDTQYF. The DNA for the CDR3 is TGTGCCAGTAGTATTTTGGGACAGGGCACAGATACGCAGTATTTT. The chain has TRBV19 and TRBJ2-3; 8 bases fit TRBD1. The CDR3 runs to 15 residues. Germline V gene sequence: CDR1 LNHDA, CDR2 SQIVND (reference sequence). V shed 3 bases and J 1 base; nucleotides not matched to a gene: 3.

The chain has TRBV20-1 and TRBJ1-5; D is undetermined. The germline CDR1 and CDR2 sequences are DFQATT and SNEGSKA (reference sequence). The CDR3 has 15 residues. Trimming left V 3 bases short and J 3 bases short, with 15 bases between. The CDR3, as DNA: TGCAGTGCTAGTCCCCCATCGACTCACAATCAGCCCCAGCATTTT. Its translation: CSASPPSTHNQPQHF.

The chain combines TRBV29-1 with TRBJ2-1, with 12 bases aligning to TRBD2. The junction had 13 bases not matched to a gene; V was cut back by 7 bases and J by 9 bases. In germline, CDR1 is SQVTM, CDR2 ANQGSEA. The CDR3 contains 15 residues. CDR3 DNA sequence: TGCAGCGCTATTTCGCTAGCGGGGGGGCCGGCTGAGCAGTTCTTC. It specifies CSAISLAGGPAEQFF.

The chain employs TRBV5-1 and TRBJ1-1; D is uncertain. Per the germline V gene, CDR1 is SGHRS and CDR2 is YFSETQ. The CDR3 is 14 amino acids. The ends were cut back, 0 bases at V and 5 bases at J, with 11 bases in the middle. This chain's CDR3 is CASSLDGAGTEAFF. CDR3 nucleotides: TGCGCCAGCAGCTTGGACGGCGCGGGGACTGAAGCTTTCTTT.

CDR3: CASSPGLAGVYEQYF. The CDR3 DNA sequence: TGTGCCAGCTCCCCCGGACTAGCGGGGGTCTACGAGCAGTACTTC. This chain joins TRBV18 and TRBJ2-7; 13 bases map to TRBD2. The germline V gene has CDR1 KGHSH and CDR2 LQKENI. The CDR3 sequence is 15 residues long. With 6 bases clipped from V and 3 bases from J, the junction kept 5 bases outside the gene matches.

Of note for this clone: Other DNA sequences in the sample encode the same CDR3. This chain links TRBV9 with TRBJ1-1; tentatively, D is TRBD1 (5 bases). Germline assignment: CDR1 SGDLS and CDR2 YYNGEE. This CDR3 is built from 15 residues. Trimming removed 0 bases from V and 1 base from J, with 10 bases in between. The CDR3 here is CASSVGGAENTEAFF. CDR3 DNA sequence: TGTGCCAGCAGCGTAGGCGGGGCAGAGAACACTGAAGCTTTCTTT.

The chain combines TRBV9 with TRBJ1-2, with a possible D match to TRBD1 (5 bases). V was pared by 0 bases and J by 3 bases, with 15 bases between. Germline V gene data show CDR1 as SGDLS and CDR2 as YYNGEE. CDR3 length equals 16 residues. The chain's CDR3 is CASSVGIRELDYGYTF. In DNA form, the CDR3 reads TGTGCCAGCAGCGTAGGTATCAGGGAGCTTGACTATGGCTACACCTTC. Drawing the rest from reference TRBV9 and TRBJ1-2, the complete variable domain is DSGVTQTPKHLITATGQRVTLRCSPRSGDLSVYWYQQSLDQGLQFLIQYYNGEERAKGNILERFSAQQFPDLHSELNLSSLELGDSALYFCASSVGIRELDYGYTFGSGTRLTVV.

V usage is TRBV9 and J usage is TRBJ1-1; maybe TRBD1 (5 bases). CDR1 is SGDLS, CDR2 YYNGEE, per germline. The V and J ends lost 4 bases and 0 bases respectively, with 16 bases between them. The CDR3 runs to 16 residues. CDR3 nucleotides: TGTGCCAGCAGCCCTAACCAGGGTAAATTGAACACTGAAGCTTTCTTT. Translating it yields CASSPNQGKLNTEAFF.

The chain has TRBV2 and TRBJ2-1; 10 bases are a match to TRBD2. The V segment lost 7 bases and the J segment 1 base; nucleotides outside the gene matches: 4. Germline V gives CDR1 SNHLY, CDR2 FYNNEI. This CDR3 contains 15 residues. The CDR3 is CASTQTSGSYNEQFF. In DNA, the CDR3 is TGTGCCAGCACTCAGACTAGCGGGTCCTACAATGAGCAGTTCTTC.

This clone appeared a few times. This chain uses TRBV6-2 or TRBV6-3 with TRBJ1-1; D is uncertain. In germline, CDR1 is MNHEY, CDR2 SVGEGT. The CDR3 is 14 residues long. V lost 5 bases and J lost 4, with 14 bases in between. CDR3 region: CASSGLGGVTEAFF. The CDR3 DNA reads TGTGCCAGCAGTGGCTTGGGAGGAGTCACTGAAGCTTTCTTT.

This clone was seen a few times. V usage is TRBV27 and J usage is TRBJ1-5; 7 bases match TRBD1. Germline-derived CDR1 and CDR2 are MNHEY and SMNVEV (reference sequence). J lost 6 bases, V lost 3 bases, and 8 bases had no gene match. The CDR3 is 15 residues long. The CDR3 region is CASSLATGVGQPQHF. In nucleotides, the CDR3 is TGTGCCAGCAGTTTGGCCACAGGGGTCGGTCAGCCCCAGCATTTT.

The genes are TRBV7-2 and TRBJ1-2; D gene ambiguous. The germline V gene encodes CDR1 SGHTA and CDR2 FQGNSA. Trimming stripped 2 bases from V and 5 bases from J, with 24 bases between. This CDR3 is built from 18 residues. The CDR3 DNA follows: TGTGCCAGCAGCTTATTGCGGAACAAAATTGTGGCGACTTATGGCTACACCTTC. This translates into CASSLLRNKIVATYGYTF.